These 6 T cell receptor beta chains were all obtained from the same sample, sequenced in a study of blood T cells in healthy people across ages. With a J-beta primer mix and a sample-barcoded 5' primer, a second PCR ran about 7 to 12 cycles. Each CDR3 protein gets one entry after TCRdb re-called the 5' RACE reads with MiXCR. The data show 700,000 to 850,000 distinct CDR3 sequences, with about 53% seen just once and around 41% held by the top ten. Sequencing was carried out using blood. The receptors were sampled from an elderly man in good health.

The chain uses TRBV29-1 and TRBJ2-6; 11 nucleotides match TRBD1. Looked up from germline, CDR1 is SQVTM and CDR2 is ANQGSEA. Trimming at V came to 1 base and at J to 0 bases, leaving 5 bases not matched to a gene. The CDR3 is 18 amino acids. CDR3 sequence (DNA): TGCAGCGTTGAAGGTTGGGACAGGGGGGCCTCTGGGGCCAACGTCCTGACTTTC. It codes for CSVEGWDRGASGANVLTF.

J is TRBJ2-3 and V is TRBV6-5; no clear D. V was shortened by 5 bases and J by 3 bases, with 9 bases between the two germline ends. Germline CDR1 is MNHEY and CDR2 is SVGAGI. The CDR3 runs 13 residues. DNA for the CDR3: TGTGCCAGCAGTCAGCCCCGTACAGATACGCAGTATTTT. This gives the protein CASSQPRTDTQYF.

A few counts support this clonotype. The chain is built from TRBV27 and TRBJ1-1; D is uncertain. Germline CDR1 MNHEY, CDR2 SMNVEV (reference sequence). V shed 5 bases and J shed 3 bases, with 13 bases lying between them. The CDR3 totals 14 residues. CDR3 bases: TGTGCCAGCAGTCCGGGGAGCAAGGACACTGAAGCTTTCTTT. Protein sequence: CASSPGSKDTEAFF.

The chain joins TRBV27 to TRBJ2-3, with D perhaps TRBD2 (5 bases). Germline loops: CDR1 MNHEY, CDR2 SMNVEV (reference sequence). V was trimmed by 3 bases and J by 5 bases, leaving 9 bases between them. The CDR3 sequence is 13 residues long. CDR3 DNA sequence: TGTGCCAGCAGTTTCGAGGGCAGAGATACGCAGTATTTT. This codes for CASSFEGRDTQYF.

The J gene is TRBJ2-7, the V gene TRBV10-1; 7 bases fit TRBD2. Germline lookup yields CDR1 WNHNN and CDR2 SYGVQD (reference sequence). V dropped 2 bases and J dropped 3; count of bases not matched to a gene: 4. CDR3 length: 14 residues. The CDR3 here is CASSEGGGSYEQYF. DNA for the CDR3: TGCGCCAGCAGTGAGGGCGGCGGGAGCTACGAGCAGTACTTC.

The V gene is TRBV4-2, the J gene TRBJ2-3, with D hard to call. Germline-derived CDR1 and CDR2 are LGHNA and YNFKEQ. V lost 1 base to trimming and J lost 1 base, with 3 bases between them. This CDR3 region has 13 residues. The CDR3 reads CASSQAGTDTQYF. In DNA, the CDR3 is TGTGCCAGCAGCCAAGCGGGCACAGATACGCAGTATTTT.